This T cell receptor beta chain was identified in a study of T cell responses to AZD1222 COVID-19 vaccine. This clone was found once. Sequencing was performed with immunoSEQ multiplex PCR; in TCRdb, only in-frame clones are kept and a portion is missing. The sample lists about 120,000 clones, around 86% occurring once. Material: peripheral blood, obtained on day 0 of AZD1222 vaccination. This receptor was identified in an adult in good health.

The CDR3 region is CASSRLPGQGLDQPQHF. The DNA of the CDR3 is TGCGCCAGCAGCCGCCTTCCGGGACAGGGTTTGGATCAGCCCCAGCATTTT. The J gene is TRBJ1-5, the V gene TRBV4-1, with 9 bases that match TRBD1. Germline values: CDR1 MGHRA, CDR2 YSYEKL. This CDR3 has 17 residues. V lost 4 bases to trimming and J lost 5 bases; unmatched junction nucleotides: 12.